This T cell receptor (beta chain) was obtained from a study of regulatory T cells in long-lasting Graves disease. Overall study context: Graves' patients who were just diagnosed had used antithyroid drugs for under 3 months.

The CDR3 spans 16 residues. Germline CDR1 is SGHNT and CDR2 is YYREEE (reference sequence). V gave up 4 bases and J gave up 3 bases, with 19 bases separating them. In building TCR beta libraries, iRepertoire HTBI primers were used together with Arm-PCR of CDR3 regions. MiXCR was run by TCRdb on the multiplex PCR reads, yielding one entry per CDR3 protein. The sample holds about 530,000 distinct CDR3 sequences, approximately 16% seen once. Time point defined: newly diagnosed GD, antithyroid drugs for less than 3 months. RNA isolated from PBMCs was used to make the TCR library. The same data also went into a second study, on T cells in Graves' hyperthyroidism and ophthalmopathy. That investigation notes: The study used the HTBI primer set for a first-round RT-PCR of the TCR CDR3.

Source: peripheral blood mononuclear cells (PBMCs), taken at new diagnosis, from a patient treated with antithyroid drugs. The V gene is TRBV5-4, the J gene TRBJ1-1; a weak D match, TRBD1 (6 bases). This sequence was found in a woman aged 35-65 years with Graves disease. This CDR3 is CASSGGRGGSDTEAFF. The CDR3, as DNA: TGTGCCAGCAGCGGGGGGCGAGGGGGGTCAGACACTGAAGCTTTCTTT.